The subject of this entry is one TCR beta chain. The specificity of this receptor is unknown. The record has no base qualities; no much larger clone is one base away. Library creation used the immunoSEQ multiplex PCR assay. Rearranged TCR beta chain sequences were amplified with the hsTCRB Kit following the manufacturer's protocol. Sequencing of TCRB libraries was carried out on an Illumina MiSeq. Per the source publication's procedure: The kit vendor's proprietary platform handled demultiplexing, trimming and gene mapping. Held by TCRdb, this immuneACCESS table contains in-frame sequences only and omits some clones. Under half of the omission traces to an unresolved V gene where checked; the cause of the rest is unknown. V, J and clone size reflect that table, while D and trimming were determined from the DNA. The sample table contains about 20,000 clones; only one count was recorded for about four fifths of them. The top ten constitute around 13% of the sample.

Reading the label with the study, this specimen's time point is: week 23, last vaccination. Each vaccine dose was 300 ug of a 20-mer mutant IDH1 peptide in Montanide, given subcutaneously with topical imiquimod. Donors had newly diagnosed WHO grade 3 or 4 IDH1-mutant astrocytomas with loss of nuclear ATRX. The samples were drawn from NOA16, a multicentre, single-arm, open-label phase I trial in Germany that tested a mutant IDH1 peptide vaccine in humans for the first time. Genomic DNA for TCRB sequencing was extracted from EDTA blood using the DNeasy Blood and Tissue Kit. The V and J ends are trimmed by 5 bases and 3 bases, leaving 11 bases between them. CDR1 and CDR2 (SQVTM, ANQGSEA) derive from the germline V gene. The CDR3, cysteine through phenylalanine, is 13 amino acids long. Just CDR3 DNA is preserved here, 39 bases in frame from base 1. The data were taken from a study of a mutant IDH1 vaccine in newly diagnosed glioma (dated by TCRdb to the early 2020s). Study-level background: Patients were given eight vaccinations, in weeks 1, 3, 5, 7, 11, 15, 19 and 23, which matched visits V03 through V10. In the chemotherapy-containing groups, vaccination started alongside temozolomide cycles, whereas in patients who had radiotherapy alone it started 4-6 weeks after radiotherapy. Of the roughly 32 patients who were treated, around 62% were male and approximately 38% were female, and the mean age was approximately 40 years. Prior to enrollment, patients had been given standard therapy consisting of radiotherapy alone, temozolomide alone, or radiochemotherapy with temozolomide, with the combination given to most patients. Peripheral blood was drawn at six visits: V03 (baseline), V05, V07, V10, V12 and V13. Longitudinal TCRB deep sequencing was done for about two dozen treated patients, wherever samples were available for exploratory analyses.

On the study overall, not on this receptor specifically: The authors stated that sample limitations prevented analyses of patient blood samples from being reproduced. Immune responses induced by the vaccine were seen in over 90% of patients across multiple MHC alleles. Pseudoprogression appeared unrelated to alterations in the top peripheral T cell clonotypes detected by TCRB sequencing. Availability determined which PBMC samples were chosen for TCRB deep sequencing.

The receptor's source is a man under 40 with glioma. The source material was PBMCs, sampled from a glioma patient whose treatment included an IDH1 peptide vaccine. The V gene is TRBV29-1 and the J gene is TRBJ1-3; a confident D gene designation cannot be given. The sequenced DNA is TGCAGCGTTAAAACCCTTCTTGGAAACACCATATATTTT. It translates as CSVKTLLGNTIYF.